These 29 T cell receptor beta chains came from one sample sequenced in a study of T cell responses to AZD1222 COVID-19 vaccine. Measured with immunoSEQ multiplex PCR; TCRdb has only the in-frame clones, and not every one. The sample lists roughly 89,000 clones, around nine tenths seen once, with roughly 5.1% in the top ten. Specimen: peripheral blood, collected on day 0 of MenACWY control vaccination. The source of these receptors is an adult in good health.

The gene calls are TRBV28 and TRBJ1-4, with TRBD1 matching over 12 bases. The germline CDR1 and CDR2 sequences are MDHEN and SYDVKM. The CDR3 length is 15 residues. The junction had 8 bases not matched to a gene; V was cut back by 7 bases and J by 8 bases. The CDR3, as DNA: TGTGCCAGCACCGCGGCCGGGACAGGGGGCGAAAAACTGTTTTTT. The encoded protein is CASTAAGTGGEKLFF.

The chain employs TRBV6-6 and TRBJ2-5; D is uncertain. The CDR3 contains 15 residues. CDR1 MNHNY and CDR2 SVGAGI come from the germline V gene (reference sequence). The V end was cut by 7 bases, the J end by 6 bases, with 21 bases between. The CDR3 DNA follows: TGTGCCAGCACCATACGGGCCTTGGGGATACAGACCCAGTACTTC. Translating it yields CASTIRALGIQTQYF.

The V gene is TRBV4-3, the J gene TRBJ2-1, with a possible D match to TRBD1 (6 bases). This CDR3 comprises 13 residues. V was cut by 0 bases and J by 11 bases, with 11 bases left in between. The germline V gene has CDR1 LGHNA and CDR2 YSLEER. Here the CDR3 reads CASSQDRGDQQFF. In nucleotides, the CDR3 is TGCGCCAGCAGCCAAGACAGGGGAGACCAGCAGTTCTTC.

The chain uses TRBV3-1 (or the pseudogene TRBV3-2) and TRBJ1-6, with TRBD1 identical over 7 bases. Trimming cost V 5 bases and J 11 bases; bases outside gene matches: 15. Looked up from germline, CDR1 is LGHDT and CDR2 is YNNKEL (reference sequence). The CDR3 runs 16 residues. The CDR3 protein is CASSVFNRQGAAPLHF. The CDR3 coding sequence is TGTGCCAGCAGCGTCTTTAACAGACAGGGTGCGGCACCCCTCCACTTT.

The CDR3 here is CASSIGGGATNEKLFF. The CDR3 DNA follows: TGTGCCAGTAGTATAGGTGGCGGAGCAACTAATGAAAAACTGTTTTTT. The V call is TRBV19, the J call TRBJ1-4; the D is unclear. The CDR3 contains 16 residues. The V end lost 1 base, the J end lost 0 bases, and 9 bases lay between the germline ends. CDR1 and CDR2 (germline): LNHDA, SQIVND (reference sequence). Variable domain in full (rest from reference TRBV19 and TRBJ1-4): DGGITQSPKYLFRKEGQNVTLSCEQNLNHDAMYWYRQDPGQGLRLIYYSQIVNDFQKGDIAEGYSVSREKKESFPLTVTSAQKNPTAFYLCASSIGGGATNEKLFFGSGTQLSVL.

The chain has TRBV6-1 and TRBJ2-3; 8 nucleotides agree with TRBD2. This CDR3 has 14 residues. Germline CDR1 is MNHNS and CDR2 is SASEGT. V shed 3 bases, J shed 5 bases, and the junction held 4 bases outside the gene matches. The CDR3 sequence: CASSDRLAIDTQYF. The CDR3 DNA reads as TGTGCCAGCAGTGACCGACTAGCGATAGATACGCAGTATTTT.

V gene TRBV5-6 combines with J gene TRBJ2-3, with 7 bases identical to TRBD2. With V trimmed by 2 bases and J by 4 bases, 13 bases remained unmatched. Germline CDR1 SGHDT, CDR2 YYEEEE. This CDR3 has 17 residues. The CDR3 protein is CASSLLAPVVRADTQYF. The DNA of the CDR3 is TGTGCCAGCAGCTTACTAGCGCCGGTTGTAAGGGCAGATACGCAGTATTTT.

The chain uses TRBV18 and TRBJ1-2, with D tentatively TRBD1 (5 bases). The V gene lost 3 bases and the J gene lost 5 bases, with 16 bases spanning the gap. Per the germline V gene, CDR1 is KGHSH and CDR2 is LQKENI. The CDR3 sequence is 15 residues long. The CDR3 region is CASSPGAGLLYGYTF. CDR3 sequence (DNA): TGTGCCAGCTCACCCGGGGCGGGACTCCTATATGGCTACACCTTC.

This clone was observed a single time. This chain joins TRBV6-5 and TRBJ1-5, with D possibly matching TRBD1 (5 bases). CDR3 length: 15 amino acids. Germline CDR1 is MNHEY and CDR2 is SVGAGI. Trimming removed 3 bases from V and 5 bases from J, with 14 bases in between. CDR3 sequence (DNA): TGTGCCAGCAGTTATACCCAGGGTCCGCATCAGCCCCAGCATTTT. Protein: CASSYTQGPHQPQHF.

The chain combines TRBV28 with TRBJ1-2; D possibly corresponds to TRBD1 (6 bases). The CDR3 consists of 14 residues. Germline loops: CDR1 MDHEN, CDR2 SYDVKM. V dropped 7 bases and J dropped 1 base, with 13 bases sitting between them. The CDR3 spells CASTTGQYNYGYTF. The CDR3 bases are TGTGCCAGCACCACGGGACAATATAACTATGGCTACACCTTC.

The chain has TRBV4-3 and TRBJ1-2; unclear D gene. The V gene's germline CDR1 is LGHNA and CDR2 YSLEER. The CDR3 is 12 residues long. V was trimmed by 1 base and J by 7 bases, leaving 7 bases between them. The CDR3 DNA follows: TGCGCCAGCAGCCAAGGGGGTTTTGGCTACACCTTC. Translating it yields CASSQGGFGYTF.

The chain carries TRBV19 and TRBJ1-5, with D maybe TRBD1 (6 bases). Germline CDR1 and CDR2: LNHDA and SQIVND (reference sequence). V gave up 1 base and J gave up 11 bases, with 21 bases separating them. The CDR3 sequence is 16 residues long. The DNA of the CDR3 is TGTGCCAGTAGTATAGTGTGGGACAAGGGTCTGTTTACCCAGCATTTT. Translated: CASSIVWDKGLFTQHF.

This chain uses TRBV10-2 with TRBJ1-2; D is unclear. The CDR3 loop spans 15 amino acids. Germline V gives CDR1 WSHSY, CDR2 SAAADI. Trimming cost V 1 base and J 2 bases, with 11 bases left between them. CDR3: CASSELTSTNYGYTF. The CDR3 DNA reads TGCGCCAGCAGTGAGTTGACCTCAACAAACTATGGCTACACCTTC.

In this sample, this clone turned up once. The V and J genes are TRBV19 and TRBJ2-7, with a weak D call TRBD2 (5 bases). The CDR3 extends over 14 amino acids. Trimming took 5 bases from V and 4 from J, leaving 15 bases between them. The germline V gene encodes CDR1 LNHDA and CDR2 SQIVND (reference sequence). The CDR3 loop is CASSFRDLMYEQYF. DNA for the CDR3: TGTGCCAGTAGTTTCCGGGATCTTATGTACGAGCAGTACTTC.

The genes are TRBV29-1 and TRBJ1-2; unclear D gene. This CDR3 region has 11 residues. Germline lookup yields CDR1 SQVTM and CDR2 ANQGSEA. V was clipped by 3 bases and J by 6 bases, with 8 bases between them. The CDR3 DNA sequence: TGCAGCGTTGAGAGGGAGAATGGCTACACCTTC. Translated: CSVERENGYTF.

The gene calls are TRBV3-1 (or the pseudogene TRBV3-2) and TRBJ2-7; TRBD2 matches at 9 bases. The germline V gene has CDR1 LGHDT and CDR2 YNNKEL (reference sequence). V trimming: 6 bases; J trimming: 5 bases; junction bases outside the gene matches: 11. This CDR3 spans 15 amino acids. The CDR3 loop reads CASRWSSGSGNEQYF. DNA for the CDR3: TGTGCCAGCAGGTGGAGTAGCGGGAGCGGGAACGAGCAGTACTTC.

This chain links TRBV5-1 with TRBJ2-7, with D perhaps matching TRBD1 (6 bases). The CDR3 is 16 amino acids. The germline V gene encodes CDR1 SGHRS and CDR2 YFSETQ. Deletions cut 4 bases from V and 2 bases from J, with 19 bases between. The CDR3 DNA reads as TGCGCCAGCAGCGGGGGACACCCACCGCTAACCTACGAGCAGTACTTC. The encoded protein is CASSGGHPPLTYEQYF.

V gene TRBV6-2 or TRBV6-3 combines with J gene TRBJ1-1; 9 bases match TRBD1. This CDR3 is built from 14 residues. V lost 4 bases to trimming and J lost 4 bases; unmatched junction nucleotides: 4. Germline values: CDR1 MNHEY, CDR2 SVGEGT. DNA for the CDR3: TGTGCCAGCAGTTTCGGACAGGGGTCCACTGAAGCTTTCTTT. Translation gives CASSFGQGSTEAFF.

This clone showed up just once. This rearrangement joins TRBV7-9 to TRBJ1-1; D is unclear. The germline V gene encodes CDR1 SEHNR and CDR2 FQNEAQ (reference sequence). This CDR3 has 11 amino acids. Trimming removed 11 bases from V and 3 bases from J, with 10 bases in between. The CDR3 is CAAEWDTEAFF. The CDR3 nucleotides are TGTGCCGCCGAGTGGGACACTGAAGCTTTCTTT.

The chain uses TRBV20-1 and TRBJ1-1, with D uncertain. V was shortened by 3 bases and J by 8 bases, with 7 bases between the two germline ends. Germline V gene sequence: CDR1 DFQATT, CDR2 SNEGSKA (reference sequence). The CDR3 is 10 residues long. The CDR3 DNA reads TGCAGTGCTAGCGCACTGGAAGCTTTCTTT. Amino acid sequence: CSASALEAFF.

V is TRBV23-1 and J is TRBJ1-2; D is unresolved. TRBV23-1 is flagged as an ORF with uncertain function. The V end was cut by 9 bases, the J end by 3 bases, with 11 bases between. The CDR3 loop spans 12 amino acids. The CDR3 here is CARKGVDYGYTF. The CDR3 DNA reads TGCGCCAGGAAAGGTGTGGACTATGGCTACACCTTC.

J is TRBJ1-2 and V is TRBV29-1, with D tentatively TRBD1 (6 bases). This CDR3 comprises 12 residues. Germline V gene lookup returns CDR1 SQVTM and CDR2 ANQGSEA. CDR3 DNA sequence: TGCAGTTCGGGACAAAGCGGCAATGGCTACACCTTC. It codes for CSSGQSGNGYTF.

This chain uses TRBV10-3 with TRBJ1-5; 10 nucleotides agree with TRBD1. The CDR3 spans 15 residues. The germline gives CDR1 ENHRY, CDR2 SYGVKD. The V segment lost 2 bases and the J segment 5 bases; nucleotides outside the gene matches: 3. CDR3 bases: TGTGCCATCAGTGAGGACGGGACAGGGGATCAGCCCCAGCATTTT. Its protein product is CAISEDGTGDQPQHF.

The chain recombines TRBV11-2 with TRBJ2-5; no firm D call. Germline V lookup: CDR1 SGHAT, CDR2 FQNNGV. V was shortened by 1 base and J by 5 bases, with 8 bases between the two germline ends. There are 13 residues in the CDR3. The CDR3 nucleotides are TGTGCCAGCAGCTTAGTGTTTTCGGAGACCCAGTACTTC. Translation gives CASSLVFSETQYF.

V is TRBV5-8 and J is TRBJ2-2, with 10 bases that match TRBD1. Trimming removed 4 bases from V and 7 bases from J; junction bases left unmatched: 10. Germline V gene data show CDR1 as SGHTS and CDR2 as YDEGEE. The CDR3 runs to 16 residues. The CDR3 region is CASSEDDRGHSGELFF. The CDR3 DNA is TGTGCCAGCAGCGAAGACGACAGGGGGCATAGCGGGGAGCTGTTTTTT.

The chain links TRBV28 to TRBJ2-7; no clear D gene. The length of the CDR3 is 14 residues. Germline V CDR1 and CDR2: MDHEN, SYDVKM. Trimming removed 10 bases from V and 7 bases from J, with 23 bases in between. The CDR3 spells CATTPSGPYPEQYF. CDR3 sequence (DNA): TGTGCCACCACCCCCAGTGGTCCGTATCCAGAGCAGTACTTC.

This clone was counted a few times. The DNA of the CDR3 is TGTGCCAGCAGCCCTCCTCGGCCACGGGTGGATGAGCAGTTCTTC. Translation gives CASSPPRPRVDEQFF. The V gene is TRBV28, the J gene TRBJ2-1; no clear D gene. The CDR3 is made up of 15 amino acids. Per germline, CDR1 MDHEN and CDR2 SYDVKM. Trimming took off 6 bases at V and 8 bases at J, with 20 bases between the two ends. Full variable domain (missing parts from reference TRBV28 and TRBJ2-1): DVKVTQSSRYLVKRTGEKVFLECVQDMDHENMFWYRQDPGLGLRLIYFSYDVKMKEKGDIPEGYSVSREKKERFSLILESASTNQTSMYLCASSPPRPRVDEQFFGPGTRLTVL.

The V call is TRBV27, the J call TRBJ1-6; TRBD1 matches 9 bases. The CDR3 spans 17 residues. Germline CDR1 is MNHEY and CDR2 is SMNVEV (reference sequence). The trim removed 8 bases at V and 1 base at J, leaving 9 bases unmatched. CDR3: CASRFGQGQSYNSPLHF. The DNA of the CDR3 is TGTGCCAGCCGATTTGGACAGGGGCAATCCTATAATTCACCCCTCCACTTT.

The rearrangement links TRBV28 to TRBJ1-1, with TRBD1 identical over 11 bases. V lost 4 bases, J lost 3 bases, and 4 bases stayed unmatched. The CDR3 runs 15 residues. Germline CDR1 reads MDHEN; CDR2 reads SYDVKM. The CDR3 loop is CASSSLGQGDTEAFF. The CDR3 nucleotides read TGTGCCAGCAGTTCCCTGGGACAGGGGGACACTGAAGCTTTCTTT.